Sequencing of this T cell receptor beta chain was carried out in a study of CD8 T cell repertoires and HIV-1 epitope variants. Overall study: Epitopes were three Gag families plus Nef HW9 and YT9. 1M T cells were kept uncultured as a baseline.

TCRdb keeps only in-frame clones here, not all; method: immunoSEQ multiplex PCR. Of almost 3,000 clones listed, under 85% are singletons. The length of the CDR3 is 15 residues. Germline CDR1 reads SGDLS; CDR2 reads YYNGEE. V lost 3 bases and J lost 2, with 15 bases in between. Findings and limits, study-wide: The TAALDMSHF plasma variant had no responses, unlike KF9 (about five clonotypes) and HW9 (one).

Points on this clone: Its antigen is still unknown.

The material sequenced was cultured CD8+ T cells derived from PBMCs. The source of this sequence is a male donor with HIV. The genes are TRBV9 and TRBJ2-7; possible D gene TRBD2, 5 bases. This CDR3 is CASSATAGQAYEQYF. DNA for the CDR3: TGTGCCAGCAGCGCGACCGCGGGTCAGGCCTACGAGCAGTACTTC.